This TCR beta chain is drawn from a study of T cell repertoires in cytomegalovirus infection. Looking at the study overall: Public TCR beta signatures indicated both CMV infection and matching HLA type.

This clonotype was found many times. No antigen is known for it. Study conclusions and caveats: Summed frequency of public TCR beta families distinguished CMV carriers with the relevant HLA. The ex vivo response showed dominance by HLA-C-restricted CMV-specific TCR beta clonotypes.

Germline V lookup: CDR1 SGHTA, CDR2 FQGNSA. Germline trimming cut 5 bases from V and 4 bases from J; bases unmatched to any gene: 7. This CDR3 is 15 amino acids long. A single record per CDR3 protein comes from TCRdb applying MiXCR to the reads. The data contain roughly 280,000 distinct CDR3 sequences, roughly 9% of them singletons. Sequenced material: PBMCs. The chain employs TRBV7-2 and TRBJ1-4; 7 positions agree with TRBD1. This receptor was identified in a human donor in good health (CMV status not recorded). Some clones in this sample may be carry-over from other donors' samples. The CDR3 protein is CASSPRTGRNEKLFF. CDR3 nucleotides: TGTGCCAGCAGCCCGAGGACAGGCCGTAATGAAAAACTGTTTTTT.